This TCR beta chain was recovered during a study of blood T cell repertoires in COVID-19. Study context: Whether acute or convalescent, the COVID-19 samples came from the United States, Italy and Spain. Sample material is recorded as cDNA or gDNA derived from T cells, B-cell-depleted T cells, or PBMCs.

Study processing details: Scientists estimated how many nucleated cells there were by amplifying reference gene primers. Profiled with immunoSEQ multiplex PCR; TCRdb holds only in-frame clones, not every one. V, J and clone size reflect that table, while D and trimming were determined from the DNA. The profile shows 220,000 or so clones, roughly 80% of them singletons. V was clipped by 5 bases and J by 4 bases; unmatched bases: 2. CDR1 MDHEN and CDR2 SYDVKM come from the germline V gene. This CDR3 contains 13 residues. This chain links TRBV28 with TRBJ2-3; 8 bases are a match to TRBD2. This clonotype was sampled from an older woman with acute or convalescent COVID-19. Sequencing was done on a sample of peripheral blood. The CDR3 region is CASSPGGPDTQYF. The CDR3 nucleotides are TGTGCCAGCAGTCCGGGGGGGCCAGATACGCAGTATTTT.